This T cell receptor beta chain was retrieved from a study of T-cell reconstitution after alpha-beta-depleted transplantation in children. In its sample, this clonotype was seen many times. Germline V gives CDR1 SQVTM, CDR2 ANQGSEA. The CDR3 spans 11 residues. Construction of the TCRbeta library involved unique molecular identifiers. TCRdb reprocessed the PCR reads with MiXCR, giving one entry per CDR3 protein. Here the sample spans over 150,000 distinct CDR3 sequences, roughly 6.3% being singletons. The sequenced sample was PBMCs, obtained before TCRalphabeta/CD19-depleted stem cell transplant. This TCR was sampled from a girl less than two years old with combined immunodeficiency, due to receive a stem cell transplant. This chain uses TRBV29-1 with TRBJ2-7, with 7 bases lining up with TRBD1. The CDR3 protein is CSVTGPYEQYF. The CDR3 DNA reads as TGCAGTGTGACAGGGCCCTACGAGCAGTACTTC.